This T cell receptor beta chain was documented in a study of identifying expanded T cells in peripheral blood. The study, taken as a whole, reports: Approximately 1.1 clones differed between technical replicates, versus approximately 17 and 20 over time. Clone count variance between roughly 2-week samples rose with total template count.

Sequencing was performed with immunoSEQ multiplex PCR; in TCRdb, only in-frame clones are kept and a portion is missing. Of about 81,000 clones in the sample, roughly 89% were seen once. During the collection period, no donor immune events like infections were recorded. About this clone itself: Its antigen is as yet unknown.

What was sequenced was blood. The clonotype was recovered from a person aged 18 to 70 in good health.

The CDR3 nucleotides read TGTGCCAGCAGCTTAGTGTCGGGTAGCGGGACCCAGTACTTC. Amino acid sequence: CASSLVSGSGTQYF. The chain carries TRBV7-2 and TRBJ2-5; perhaps TRBD2 as D (6 bases). CDR1 is SGHTA and CDR2 is FQGNSA in the germline V gene. The CDR3 is 14 amino acids. V lost 1 base and J 7 bases, leaving 13 bases between the germline ends.